This TCR beta chain emerged from a study of T-cell reconstitution after alpha-beta-depleted transplantation in children listed by TCRdb under 2016. About the full investigation: Using TCR repertoire profiling, the study quantitatively followed how T-cell immune reconstitution unfolded in children after TCRalphabeta/CD19-depleted allogeneic hematopoietic cell transplantation.

This clonotype was counted many times. Its antigen remains unidentified. Per-base quality was not reported, and no clone a single base away is much larger than it. Libraries were constructed by PCR. TCRdb lists the instrument as Illumina HiSeq 2500. TCR library preparation used molecular barcoding, with unique molecular identifiers applied to normalize quantification of the TCRbeta repertoire. The public reads were run again by TCRdb, first through fastp at Q25 and then through MiXCR, and only productive beta chains were kept. Identical CDR3 protein sequences are pooled into one entry, listed with their most common genes and DNA. This sample holds approximately 490,000 distinct CDR3 sequences; around 13% were observed only once. The top ten hold around 6% of the sample. V is clipped by 1 base and J by 1 base, and the sequence between their germline boundaries is 9 bases long. The germline V gene supplies CDR1 KGHDR and CDR2 SFDVKD. The CDR3 starts with the cysteine, ends with the phenylalanine, and has 16 residues. Only the CDR3 portion is preserved as DNA: 48 bases, with reading frame beginning at the first base.

The receptor chain draws on TRBV24-1 and TRBJ2-2; the D gene is unclear. The starting material was PBMCs from the stem cell graft donor, obtained from the stem cell graft. This TCR was recovered from a human donor who donated a stem cell graft to a child with combined immunodeficiency. In nucleotides, the sequence is TGTGCCACCAGTGATTTAGACGGATTGAACACCGGGGAGCTGTTTTTT. Translated, it gives CATSDLDGLNTGELFF.